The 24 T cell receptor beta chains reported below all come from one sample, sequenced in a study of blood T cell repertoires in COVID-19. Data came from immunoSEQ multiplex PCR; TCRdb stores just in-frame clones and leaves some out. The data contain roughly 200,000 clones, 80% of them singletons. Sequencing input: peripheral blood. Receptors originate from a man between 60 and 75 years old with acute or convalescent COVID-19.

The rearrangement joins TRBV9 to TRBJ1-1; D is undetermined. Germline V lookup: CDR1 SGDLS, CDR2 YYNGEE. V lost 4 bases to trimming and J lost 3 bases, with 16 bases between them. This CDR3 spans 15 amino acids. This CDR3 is CASSPEGGFYTEAFF. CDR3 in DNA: TGTGCCAGCAGCCCAGAGGGAGGATTCTACACTGAAGCTTTCTTT.

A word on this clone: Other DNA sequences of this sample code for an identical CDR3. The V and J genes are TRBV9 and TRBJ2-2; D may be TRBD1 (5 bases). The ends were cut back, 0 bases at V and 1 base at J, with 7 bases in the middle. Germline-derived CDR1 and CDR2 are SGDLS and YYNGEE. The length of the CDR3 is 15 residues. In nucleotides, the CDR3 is TGTGCCAGCAGCGTAGGGGGCGGGAACACCGGGGAGCTGTTTTTT. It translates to CASSVGGGNTGELFF.

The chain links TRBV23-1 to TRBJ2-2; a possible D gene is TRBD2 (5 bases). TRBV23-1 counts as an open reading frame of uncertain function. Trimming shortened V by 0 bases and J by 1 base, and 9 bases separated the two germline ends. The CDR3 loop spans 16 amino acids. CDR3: CASSQSAEENTGELFF. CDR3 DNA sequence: TGCGCCAGCAGTCAATCGGCGGAGGAGAACACCGGGGAGCTGTTTTTT.

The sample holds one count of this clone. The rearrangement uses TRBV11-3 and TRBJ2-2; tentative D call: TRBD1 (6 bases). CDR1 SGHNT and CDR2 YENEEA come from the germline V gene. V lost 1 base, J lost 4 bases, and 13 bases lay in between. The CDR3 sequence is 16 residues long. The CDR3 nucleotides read TGTGCCAGCAGCTTAGCCGCCGCAGGGGCCACCGGGGAGCTGTTTTTT. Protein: CASSLAAAGATGELFF.

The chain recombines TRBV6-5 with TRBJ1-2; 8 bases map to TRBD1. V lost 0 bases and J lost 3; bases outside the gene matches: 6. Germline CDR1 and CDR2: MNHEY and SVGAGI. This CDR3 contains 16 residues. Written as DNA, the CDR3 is TGTGCCAGCAGTTACTCGATGGACAGGGCTCACTATGGCTACACCTTC. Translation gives CASSYSMDRAHYGYTF.

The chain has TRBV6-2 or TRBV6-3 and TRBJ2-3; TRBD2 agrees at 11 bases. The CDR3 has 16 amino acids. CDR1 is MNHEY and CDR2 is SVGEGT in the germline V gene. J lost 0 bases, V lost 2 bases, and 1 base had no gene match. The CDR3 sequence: CASSYLAGGSTDTQYF. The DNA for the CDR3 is TGTGCCAGCAGTTACCTAGCGGGGGGTAGCACAGATACGCAGTATTTT.

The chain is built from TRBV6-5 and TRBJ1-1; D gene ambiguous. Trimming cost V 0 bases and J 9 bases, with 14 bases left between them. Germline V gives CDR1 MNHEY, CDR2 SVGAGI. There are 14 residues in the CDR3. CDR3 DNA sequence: TGTGCCAGCAGTTACTCGAAACGGGGAGAGAAAGCTTTCTTT. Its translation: CASSYSKRGEKAFF.

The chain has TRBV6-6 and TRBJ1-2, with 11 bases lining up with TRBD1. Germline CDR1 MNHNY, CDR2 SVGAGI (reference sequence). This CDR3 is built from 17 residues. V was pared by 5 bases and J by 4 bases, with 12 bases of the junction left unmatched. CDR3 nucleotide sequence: TGTGCCAGCAGTCCCTGGACAGGGGGCGCGGCCACCTATGGCTACACCTTC. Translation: CASSPWTGGAATYGYTF.

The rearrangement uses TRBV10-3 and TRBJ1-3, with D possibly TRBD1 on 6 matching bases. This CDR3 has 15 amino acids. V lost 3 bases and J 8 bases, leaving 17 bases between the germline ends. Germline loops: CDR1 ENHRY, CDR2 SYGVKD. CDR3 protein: CAISDIIQGRDTIYF. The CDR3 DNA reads TGTGCCATCAGTGACATTATACAGGGCCGTGACACCATATATTTT.

CDR3 in DNA: TGTGCCAGCAGCTTGGGTAGGGGGAATGGAAACACCATATATTTT. Translated, it gives CASSLGRGNGNTIYF. The chain carries TRBV5-4 and TRBJ1-3; the D gene is possibly TRBD1 (6 bases). V lost 0 bases, J lost 3 bases, and 10 bases lay in between. Germline values: CDR1 SGHNT, CDR2 YYREEE (reference sequence). The CDR3 covers 15 residues.

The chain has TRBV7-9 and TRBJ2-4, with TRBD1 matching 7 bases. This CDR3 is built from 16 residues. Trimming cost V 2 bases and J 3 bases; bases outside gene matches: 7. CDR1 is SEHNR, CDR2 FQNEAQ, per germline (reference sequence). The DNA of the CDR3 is TGTGCCAGCAGCTTACCCCTGACAGGGAACAAAAACATTCAGTACTTC. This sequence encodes CASSLPLTGNKNIQYF.

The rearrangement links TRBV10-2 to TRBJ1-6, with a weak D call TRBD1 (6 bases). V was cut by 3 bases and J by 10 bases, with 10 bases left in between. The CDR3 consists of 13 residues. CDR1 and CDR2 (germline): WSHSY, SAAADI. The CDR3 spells CASSDGGGSPLHF. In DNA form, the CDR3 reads TGCGCCAGCAGTGATGGGGGGGGCTCACCCCTCCACTTT.

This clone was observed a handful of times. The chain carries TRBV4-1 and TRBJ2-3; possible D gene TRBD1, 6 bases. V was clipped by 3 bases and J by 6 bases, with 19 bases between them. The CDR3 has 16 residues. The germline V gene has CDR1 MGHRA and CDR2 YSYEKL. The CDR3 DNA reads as TGCGCCAGCAGCCATGGTCTCCGAGGGGGTGGGGATACGCAGTATTTT. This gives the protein CASSHGLRGGGDTQYF.

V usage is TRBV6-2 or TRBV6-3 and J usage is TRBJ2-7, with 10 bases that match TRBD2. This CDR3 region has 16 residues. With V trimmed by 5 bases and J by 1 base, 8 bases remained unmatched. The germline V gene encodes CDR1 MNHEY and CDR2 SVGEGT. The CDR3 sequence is CASSPLGLAASYEQYF. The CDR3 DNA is TGTGCCAGCAGTCCGCTCGGACTAGCGGCGTCCTACGAGCAGTACTTC.

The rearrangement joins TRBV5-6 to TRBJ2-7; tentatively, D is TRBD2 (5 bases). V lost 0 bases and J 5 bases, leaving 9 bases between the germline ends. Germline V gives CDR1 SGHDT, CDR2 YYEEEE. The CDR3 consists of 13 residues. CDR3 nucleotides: TGTGCCAGCAGCTTGGTCCCTAGCAACGAGCAGTACTTC. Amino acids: CASSLVPSNEQYF.

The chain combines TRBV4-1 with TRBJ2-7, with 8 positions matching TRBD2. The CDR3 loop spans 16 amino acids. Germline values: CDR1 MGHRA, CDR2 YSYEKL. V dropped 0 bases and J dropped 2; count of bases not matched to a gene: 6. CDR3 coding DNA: TGCGCCAGCAGCCAAGATCTAGCGGGTAGAACCTACGAGCAGTACTTC. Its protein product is CASSQDLAGRTYEQYF.

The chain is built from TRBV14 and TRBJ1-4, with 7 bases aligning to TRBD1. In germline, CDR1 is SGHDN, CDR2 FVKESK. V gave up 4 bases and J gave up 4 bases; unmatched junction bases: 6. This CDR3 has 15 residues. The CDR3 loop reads CASSPYRGDNEKLFF. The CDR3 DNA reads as TGTGCCAGCAGCCCCTACAGGGGAGATAATGAAAAACTGTTTTTT.

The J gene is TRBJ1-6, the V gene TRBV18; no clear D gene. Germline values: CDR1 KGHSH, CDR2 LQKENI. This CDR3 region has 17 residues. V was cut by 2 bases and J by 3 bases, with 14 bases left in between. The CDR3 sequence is CASSPDTLIVYNSPLHF. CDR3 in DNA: TGTGCCAGCTCACCAGACACGCTGATAGTCTATAATTCACCCCTCCACTTT. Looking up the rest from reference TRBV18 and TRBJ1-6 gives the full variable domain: NAGVMQNPRHLVRRRGQEARLRCSPMKGHSHVYWYRQLPEEGLKFMVYLQKENIIDESGMPKERFSAEFPKEGPSILRIQQVVRGDSAAYFCASSPDTLIVYNSPLHFGNGTRLTVT.

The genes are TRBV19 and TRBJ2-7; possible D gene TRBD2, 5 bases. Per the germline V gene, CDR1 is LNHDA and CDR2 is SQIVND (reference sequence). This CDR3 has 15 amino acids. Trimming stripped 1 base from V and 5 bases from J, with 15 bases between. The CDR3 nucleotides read TGTGCCAGTAGTATAGTACCGGGAACGTGGAACGAGCAGTACTTC. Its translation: CASSIVPGTWNEQYF.

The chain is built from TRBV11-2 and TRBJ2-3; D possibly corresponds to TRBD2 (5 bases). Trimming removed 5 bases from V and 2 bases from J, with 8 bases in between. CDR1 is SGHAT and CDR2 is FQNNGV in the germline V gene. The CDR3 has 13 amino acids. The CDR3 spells CASSPGDTDTQYF. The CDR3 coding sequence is TGTGCCAGCAGCCCCGGGGACACAGATACGCAGTATTTT.

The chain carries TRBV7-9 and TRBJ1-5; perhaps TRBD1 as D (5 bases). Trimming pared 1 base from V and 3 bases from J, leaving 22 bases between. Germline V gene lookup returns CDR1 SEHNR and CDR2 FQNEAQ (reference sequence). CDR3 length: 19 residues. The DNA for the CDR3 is TGTGCCAGCAGCTTAGTACCCCTTCAGGGTATAGGTTTCAATCAGCCCCAGCATTTT. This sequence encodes CASSLVPLQGIGFNQPQHF.

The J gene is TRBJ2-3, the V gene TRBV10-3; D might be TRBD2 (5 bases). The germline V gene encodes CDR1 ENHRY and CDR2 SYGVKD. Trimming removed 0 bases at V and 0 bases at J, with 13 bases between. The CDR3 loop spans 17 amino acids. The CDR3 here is CAISESKGATSTDTQYF. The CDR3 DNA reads TGTGCCATCAGTGAGTCGAAGGGAGCTACTAGCACAGATACGCAGTATTTT.

Here the CDR3 reads CASSIQGDLYNEQFF. CDR3 DNA sequence: TGTGCCAGCAGCATACAGGGGGATCTCTACAATGAGCAGTTCTTC. The chain joins TRBV9 to TRBJ2-1, with 8 bases that match TRBD1. The V gene's germline CDR1 is SGDLS and CDR2 YYNGEE. Trimming took 4 bases from V and 3 from J; bases not matched to a gene: 6. CDR3 length: 15 amino acids.

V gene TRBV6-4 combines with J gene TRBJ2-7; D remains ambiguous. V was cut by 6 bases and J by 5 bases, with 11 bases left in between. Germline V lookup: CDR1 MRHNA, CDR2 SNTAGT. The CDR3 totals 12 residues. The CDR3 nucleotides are TGTGCCAGCAGGGCCCCCTTACACGAGCAGTACTTC. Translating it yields CASRAPLHEQYF.